The T cell receptor (beta chain) described here comes from a study of regulatory T cells in long-lasting Graves disease. Study-level background: Graves' patients who were just diagnosed had used antithyroid drugs for under 3 months. Findings of the study overall: There was favoring of TRBV28, TRBJ1-2 and TRBJ2-5 in persistent disease. Comparison showed that persistent patients shared more public clonotypes (about 2,700) than new patients (about 880).

iRepertoire HTBI primers and Arm-PCR of CDR3 regions built TCR beta libraries. Via MiXCR, TCRdb re-called the multiplex PCR reads, giving one row per CDR3 protein. The data hold about 470,000 distinct CDR3 sequences, with about 15% observed a single time. Documented time point: newly diagnosed GD, antithyroid drugs for less than 3 months. There was RNA extracted from PBMCs, and the TCR library was made from it. The CDR3 is 15 residues long. Germline values: CDR1 MNHEY, CDR2 SVGAGI. V was shortened by 2 bases and J by 4 bases, with 11 bases between the two germline ends. As concerns this clonotype: Antigen specificity is unknown.

The sample also formed part of further work on T cells in Graves' hyperthyroidism and ophthalmopathy. As reported in that work: Ophthalmopathy, which appeared later, was predicted by the model a median roughly 6.5 months before onset.

The rearrangement joins TRBV6-5 to TRBJ2-2; D gene unclear. The origin of this receptor is a woman in her twenties or thirties with Graves disease. This sample comprised peripheral blood mononuclear cells (PBMCs), obtained at new diagnosis, from a patient treated with antithyroid drugs. CDR3 sequence: CASSYEAPRTGELFF. CDR3 nucleotide sequence: TGTGCCAGCAGTTACGAGGCCCCCCGCACCGGGGAGCTGTTTTTT.